Given below is one T cell receptor beta chain in context. Profiled with immunoSEQ multiplex PCR; TCRdb holds only in-frame clones, not every one. The sample consists of about 6,300 clones, approximately 16% of them appearing once. These data belong to a study of T cells in localized non-small cell lung cancer. CDR3 length: 14 amino acids. Germline CDR1 is MNHGY and CDR2 is SAAAGT. V was pared by 6 bases and J by 0 bases, with 2 bases of the junction left unmatched. The receptor's source is a male donor aged 60 or older with stage II squamous cell lung carcinoma. Material: normal lung tissue next to the tumor, obtained before any cancer treatment. The chain is built from TRBV6-8 and TRBJ2-3; 8 nucleotides agree with TRBD2. The CDR3 sequence is CASRASGSTDTQYF. The CDR3, as DNA: TGTGCCAGCAGGGCTAGCGGGAGCACAGATACGCAGTATTTT.